The next 27 T cell receptor beta chains were all read from a single sample in a study of OX40 agonist ivuxolimab in advanced cancers. Libraries were prepared by immunoSEQ multiplex PCR; TCRdb keeps only in-frame clonotypes and omits some of them. The sample carries about 78,000 clones, roughly 92% recorded once. The material was CD4+ or CD8+ T cells sorted from blood, obtained in a trial of the OX40 agonist ivuxolimab. The origin of the receptors is an adult with an advanced solid tumor such as melanoma, head and neck, liver or kidney cancer.

The rearrangement links TRBV11-2 to TRBJ1-2, with 7 bases that match TRBD1. From germline, CDR1 is SGHAT and CDR2 FQNNGV. This CDR3 has 18 residues. V dropped 5 bases and J dropped 0; count of bases not matched to a gene: 15. The CDR3 coding sequence is TGTGCCAGCAGCCAACTTAGAGGGGGCTCGCACTCTAACTATGGCTACACCTTC. It is translated as CASSQLRGGSHSNYGYTF.

This chain uses TRBV10-3 with TRBJ2-1; 9 nucleotides agree with TRBD1. The germline gives CDR1 ENHRY, CDR2 SYGVKD. V shed 8 bases, J shed 7 bases, and the junction held 9 bases outside the gene matches. The CDR3 totals 14 residues. The CDR3 DNA follows: TGTGCCATCTCATCCGGGACAGGGCTAAATGAGCAGTTCTTC. Its translation is CAISSGTGLNEQFF.

This chain joins TRBV29-1 and TRBJ2-5; D is uncertain. CDR1 is SQVTM, CDR2 ANQGSEA, per germline. The CDR3 spans 12 residues. Trimming stripped 4 bases from V and 2 bases from J, with 8 bases between. The CDR3 nucleotides are TGCAGCGTTGTTTTTAGTCAAGAGACCCAGTACTTC. It is translated as CSVVFSQETQYF.

There are a few counts of this clone. This chain connects TRBV6-6 to TRBJ1-1; possible D gene TRBD1, 6 bases. This CDR3 is 14 amino acids long. Germline V gene lookup returns CDR1 MNHNY and CDR2 SVGAGI (reference sequence). The V and J ends lost 5 bases and 3 bases respectively, with 13 bases between them. The CDR3 sequence is CASSKQGWDTEAFF. The CDR3 region has the DNA TGTGCCAGCAGTAAGCAGGGGTGGGACACTGAAGCTTTCTTT.

Comments on this clone: Sequence at one end of the junction differs from germline and may be a read error. This chain links TRBV11-2 with TRBJ2-5; possibly TRBD1 or TRBD2 for D (5 bases each). Germline V gene lookup returns CDR1 SGHAT and CDR2 FQNNGV. There are 14 residues in the CDR3. CDR3 DNA: TGTGCCAGCAGCTTCTCAGGGAGTCAAGGGACCCAGTACTTC. It is translated as CASSFSGSQGTQYF.

The chain combines TRBV28 with TRBJ2-2; no firm D call. The CDR3 runs to 14 residues. The germline CDR1 and CDR2 sequences are MDHEN and SYDVKM. With 3 bases removed from V and 5 bases from J, the gap between germline ends came to 10 bases. The CDR3 here is CASSFLYQTGELFF. In DNA, the CDR3 is TGTGCCAGCAGTTTCCTTTATCAGACCGGGGAGCTGTTTTTT.

This chain links TRBV5-1 with TRBJ2-7; D uncertain. The CDR3 loop spans 14 amino acids. The germline V gene has CDR1 SGHRS and CDR2 YFSETQ. Trimming left V 5 bases short and J 1 base short, with 13 bases between. The CDR3 DNA reads TGCGCCAGCAGGATAGGGATAACTTCCTACGAGCAGTACTTC. Its translation: CASRIGITSYEQYF.

This chain joins TRBV18 and TRBJ2-2; a weak D match, TRBD1 (6 bases). The CDR3 spans 15 residues. V was trimmed by 10 bases and J by 7 bases, leaving 22 bases between them. Germline values: CDR1 KGHSH, CDR2 LQKENI. The CDR3 sequence is CATTRDMVSGGELFF. The CDR3 DNA follows: TGTGCCACCACCCGGGACATGGTTAGTGGCGGGGAGCTGTTTTTT.

The chain combines TRBV10-3 with TRBJ1-4; the D is unclear. The germline V gene encodes CDR1 ENHRY and CDR2 SYGVKD. The CDR3 covers 12 residues. Trimming stripped 3 bases from V and 8 bases from J, with 7 bases between. The CDR3 DNA is TGTGCCATCAGTGAAGCCCCCGAAAAACTGTTTTTT. It yields the protein CAISEAPEKLFF.

This chain uses TRBV6-5 with TRBJ2-7; 9 bases map to TRBD1. CDR1 is MNHEY, CDR2 SVGAGI, per germline. The V and J ends lost 9 bases and 4 bases, in that order; junction bases with no gene match: 7. There are 13 residues in the CDR3. This CDR3 is CASKGQGRYEQYF. As DNA, the CDR3 is TGTGCCAGTAAAGGACAGGGGCGATACGAGCAGTACTTC.

This chain connects TRBV19 to TRBJ2-7, with unresolved D. This CDR3 has 14 amino acids. The V gene's germline CDR1 is LNHDA and CDR2 SQIVND (reference sequence). The V and J ends lost 3 bases and 0 bases respectively, with 9 bases between them. CDR3 DNA: TGTGCCAGTAGTATCCCCGGAGACTCCTACGAGCAGTACTTC. It yields the protein CASSIPGDSYEQYF.

In regard to this clone: The sample holds other DNA sequences that translate to the same CDR3. This chain links TRBV7-9 with TRBJ1-3, with D hard to call. Germline V lookup: CDR1 SEHNR, CDR2 FQNEAQ (reference sequence). Trimming took off 5 bases at V and 2 bases at J, with 4 bases between the two ends. There are 12 residues in the CDR3. This CDR3 is CASSPTGNTIYF. DNA for the CDR3: TGTGCCAGCAGCCCCACTGGAAACACCATATATTTT.

The V call is TRBV10-3, the J call TRBJ1-2; D is perhaps TRBD1 (5 bases). The CDR3 extends over 13 amino acids. Germline CDR1 reads ENHRY; CDR2 reads SYGVKD. The V end was cut by 8 bases, the J end by 3 bases, with 13 bases between. The CDR3 loop reads CAIGATGDYGYTF. CDR3 coding DNA: TGTGCCATCGGGGCCACGGGGGACTATGGCTACACCTTC.

The rearrangement links TRBV7-9 to TRBJ1-2, with 9 bases aligning to TRBD1. Losses at the gene ends were 3 bases for V and 0 bases for J; bases not matched to a gene: 2. Germline V gene data show CDR1 as SEHNR and CDR2 as FQNEAQ (reference sequence). This CDR3 spans 15 amino acids. The CDR3 sequence is CASSLTGGTNYGYTF. CDR3 coding DNA: TGTGCCAGCAGCTTGACAGGGGGGACTAACTATGGCTACACCTTC.

The chain combines TRBV28 with TRBJ1-1; D is unclear. Trimming removed 6 bases at V and 0 bases at J, with 5 bases between. CDR3 length equals 12 residues. Per germline, CDR1 MDHEN and CDR2 SYDVKM. The CDR3 DNA reads as TGTGCCAGCAGGATCCTGAACACTGAAGCTTTCTTT. Encoded protein: CASRILNTEAFF.

The V and J genes are TRBV4-2 and TRBJ2-1; 16 bases are shared with TRBD2. Per the germline V gene, CDR1 is LGHNA and CDR2 is YNFKEQ. CDR3 size: 19 residues. The J segment lost 3 bases and the V segment lost 2 bases, leaving 7 bases of the junction unmatched. The CDR3 is CASSQHPGLAGGYYNEQFF. In nucleotides, the CDR3 is TGTGCCAGCAGCCAACATCCGGGACTAGCGGGGGGGTACTACAATGAGCAGTTCTTC.

The chain couples TRBV5-1 to TRBJ1-2; TRBD1 matches 8 bases. Germline V gene lookup returns CDR1 SGHRS and CDR2 YFSETQ. The CDR3 length is 13 residues. The V segment lost 5 bases and the J segment 6 bases; nucleotides outside the gene matches: 6. CDR3 amino acids: CASRPGQGNGYTF. In nucleotides, the CDR3 is TGCGCCAGCAGACCCGGACAGGGCAATGGCTACACCTTC. Full variable domain (outside the CDR3, taken from reference TRBV5-1 and TRBJ1-2): KAGVTQTPRYLIKTRGQQVTLSCSPISGHRSVSWYQQTPGQGLQFLFEYFSETQRNKGNFPGRFSGRQFSNSRSEMNVSTLELGDSALYLCASRPGQGNGYTFGSGTRLTVV.

The chain links TRBV7-8 to TRBJ1-5; no firm D call. Germline loops: CDR1 SGHVS, CDR2 FQNEAQ. The V and J ends lost 2 bases and 1 base respectively, with 9 bases between them. The CDR3 loop spans 15 amino acids. The CDR3 sequence is CASSLRRVSNQPQHF. CDR3 bases: TGTGCCAGCAGCTTAAGGAGGGTAAGCAATCAGCCCCAGCATTTT.

The chain carries TRBV5-6 and TRBJ1-2; TRBD1 matches at 12 bases. Germline CDR1 is SGHDT and CDR2 is YYEEEE. This CDR3 is built from 16 residues. The junction had 8 bases not matched to a gene; V was cut back by 4 bases and J by 4 bases. In DNA, the CDR3 is TGTGCCAGCAGCAGTTCTGGGACAGGGGGCACCTATGGCTACACCTTC. This codes for CASSSSGTGGTYGYTF. Filled out from reference TRBV5-6 and TRBJ1-2, the complete variable domain reads DAGVTQSPTHLIKTRGQQVTLRCSPKSGHDTVSWYQQALGQGPQFIFQYYEEEERQRGNFPDRFSGHQFPNYSSELNVNALLLGDSALYLCASSSSGTGGTYGYTFGSGTRLTVV.

The rearrangement links TRBV2 to TRBJ1-1, with D unresolved. Deletions cut 1 base from V and 6 bases from J, with 9 bases between. Germline V CDR1 and CDR2: SNHLY, FYNNEI. The CDR3 contains 13 residues. The DNA for the CDR3 is TGTGCCAGCAGTGAAGTTACCAACGCTGAAGCTTTCTTT. Translation gives CASSEVTNAEAFF.

The rearrangement uses TRBV7-2 and TRBJ1-2, with D maybe TRBD1 (5 bases). Looked up from germline, CDR1 is SGHTA and CDR2 is FQGNSA. The length of the CDR3 is 13 residues. The V end was cut by 1 base, the J end by 8 bases, with 11 bases between. Written as DNA, the CDR3 is TGTGCCAGCAGCTTAGATCCAGGGCGCGGCTACACCTTC. It encodes CASSLDPGRGYTF.

V is TRBV19 and J is TRBJ2-7, with 9 bases aligning to TRBD1. Germline V gene data show CDR1 as LNHDA and CDR2 as SQIVND (reference sequence). The CDR3 runs 17 residues. J gave up 5 bases and V 5 bases, and 16 bases lay outside the gene matches. The CDR3 bases are TGTGCCAGTAGTTCCCAGGGGCGGGACAGGGTACCCCACGAGCAGTACTTC. Translating it yields CASSSQGRDRVPHEQYF.

This clone was counted a few times. The CDR3 DNA is TGTGCCATCAGCCACCGGGACAGGGTTTGGAATGAGCAGTTCTTC. It translates to CAISHRDRVWNEQFF. The chain combines TRBV10-3 with TRBJ2-1; 9 bases match TRBD1. Germline CDR1 is ENHRY and CDR2 is SYGVKD. Trimming at V came to 6 bases and at J to 7 bases, leaving 10 bases not matched to a gene. The CDR3 extends over 15 amino acids.

In its sample, this clone was seen a few times. The V gene is TRBV5-1, the J gene TRBJ1-2; D call uncertain. In germline, CDR1 is SGHRS, CDR2 YFSETQ. V lost 1 base to trimming and J lost 0 bases, with 7 bases between them. There are 14 residues in the CDR3. The CDR3 here is CASSLTEANYGYTF. CDR3 sequence (DNA): TGCGCCAGCAGCTTGACAGAAGCTAACTATGGCTACACCTTC.

The genes are TRBV6-1 and TRBJ2-1, with TRBD2 matching over 10 bases. This CDR3 has 14 amino acids. Germline trimming cut 7 bases from V and 9 bases from J; bases unmatched to any gene: 9. Looked up from germline, CDR1 is MNHNS and CDR2 is SASEGT. The DNA of the CDR3 is TGTGCCAGCACCTGGACTAGCGGCCGCCCTGAGCAGTTCTTC. It specifies CASTWTSGRPEQFF.

The rearrangement joins TRBV11-2 to TRBJ2-1, with 12 nucleotides matching TRBD1. The trim removed 4 bases at V and 7 bases at J, leaving 11 bases unmatched. Looked up from germline, CDR1 is SGHAT and CDR2 is FQNNGV. The CDR3 spans 17 residues. The CDR3 DNA sequence: TGTGCCAGCAGCTCGGCGGGACAGGGGGCCATTGGGAATGAGCAGTTCTTC. Amino acids: CASSSAGQGAIGNEQFF.

In DNA, the CDR3 is TGCGCCAGCAGCCTCGGGGGGACACCCCCGAAGTCGTATTTT. Its translation: CASSLGGTPPKSYF. The chain employs TRBV4-1 and TRBJ2-3; a possible D gene is TRBD2 (7 bases). This CDR3 comprises 14 residues. The V and J ends lost 4 bases and 14 bases respectively, with 22 bases between them. Germline loops: CDR1 MGHRA, CDR2 YSYEKL.